This TCR beta chain appears in the sequencing data of a study of cytomegalovirus exposure and HLA in healthy donors. The PCR made use of 60 Vbeta and 13 Jbeta primers. Sequenced by immunoSEQ multiplex PCR; TCRdb stores in-frame clones only, minus some. The top ten hold over 5% of the sample, which has about 200,000 clones, roughly 80% seen once. The junction had 4 bases not matched to a gene; V was cut back by 6 bases and J by 2 bases. This CDR3 has 14 residues. The germline V gene has CDR1 LNHDA and CDR2 SQIVND (reference sequence). The chain joins TRBV19 to TRBJ1-3; the match to TRBD1 covers 7 bases. Sequencing was performed on PBMCs. This TCR came from a woman in her fifties or sixties in good health and CMV-seropositive. CDR3 nucleotide sequence: TGTGCCAGTAGCGACAGGGCCCCTGGAAACACCATATATTTT. Protein: CASSDRAPGNTIYF.